A selection of T cell receptor beta chains follows, all from one sample in a study of T cell repertoires in cytomegalovirus infection. TCRdb fed the reads into MiXCR, producing one record per CDR3 protein. The table shows some 350,000 distinct CDR3 sequences, with about 29% occurring only once. These TCRs' antigens remain unknown. The sample was cultured PBMCs, taken from culture after CMV antigen stimulation. Receptors were obtained from a human donor in good health (CMV status not recorded). Some clones in this sample may be carry-over from other donors' samples. The CDR3 runs from the conserved cysteine through the conserved F or W.

cdr3_aa j_call v_call
CSARSRGSNTGELFF TRBJ2-2 TRBV20-1
CARRSTEAFF TRBJ1-1 TRBV6-5
CASSQNFPGPSVLHF TRBJ1-6 TRBV14
CASSIQGYGEAFF TRBJ1-1 TRBV19
CASSQVRAAYEQYF TRBJ2-7 TRBV4-2
CSASLGQGLNQPQHF TRBJ1-5 TRBV20-1
CASSGQGAYQPQHF TRBJ1-5 TRBV5-6
CASSLGPGQGPEKQYF TRBJ2-7 TRBV5-1
CASSAGQGSGYTF TRBJ1-2 TRBV7-3
CASSARDSNQETQYF TRBJ2-5 TRBV25-1
CASSLAGDQPQHF TRBJ1-5 TRBV7-2
CASSRVPGQGHYGYTF TRBJ1-2 TRBV19
CASSFYRGQGKHEQYF TRBJ2-7 TRBV5-4
CASSPSSGRAVEQFF TRBJ2-1 TRBV11-2
CATSPQWGSGYEQYF TRBJ2-7 TRBV15
CASSSGNAYEQYF TRBJ2-7 TRBV7-3